This TCR beta chain was sequenced for a study of T-cell memory formation after mild COVID-19 (dated by TCRdb to the early 2020s). Study-wide context: Most TCR sequence clusters were specific to one of the two donors. In two donors, T-cell clones that expanded and contracted after mild COVID-19 were tracked by sequencing TCRalpha and TCRbeta repertoires over time. The cohort was made up of two young adult volunteers, one female and one male, who were previously healthy. What the study reported, not specific to this receptor: Clones that contracted from day 15 to 85 showed balanced CD4/CD8 phenotypes, whereas a second wave of clones that expanded from day 15 to 37 leaned towards CD4+. Some responding clones were detected in pre-infection memory, suggesting pre-existing cross-reactive memory T cells joined the SARS-CoV-2 response. The second-wave clones that peaked on day 37 were not confirmed to be SARS-CoV-2 specific. Contracting CD4+ clones appeared mostly in the CM and EM memory subsets, whereas CD8+ clones were enriched in EMRA. The study included only a couple of mild cases, and larger cohorts that include severe cases with pre-infection samples were judged to be necessary.

V and J are truncated by 0 bases and 4 bases respectively, leaving an intervening sequence of 13 bases. As encoded in the germline V gene, CDR1 is MGHRA while CDR2 is YSYEKL. The CDR3 measures 15 amino acids from cysteine to phenylalanine. The read is trimmed to its CDR3 DNA, 45 bases read in frame from base 1. PBMCs were isolated by Ficoll-Paque density gradient centrifugation. This clonotype was counted between two and nine times. Its specific antigen is unknown. The record has no base qualities; no much larger clone is one base away. These reads were obtained on an Illumina NovaSeq 6000. cDNA libraries for TCRalpha and TCRbeta were prepared by 5'RACE using constant-segment primers, with sample barcodes and unique molecular identifiers added. Trizol reagent was used to extract RNA from every sample. Libraries were amplified in two PCR steps, with a second sample barcode and Illumina TruSeq adapters added in the second step. Libraries were sequenced on an Illumina NovaSeq with 2 x 150 bp paired-end reads. As for how the authors treated the data: Demultiplexing of reads and collapsing into UMI-guided consensus sequences were performed with migec v1.2.7. With mixcr v2.1.11, UMI consensuses were aligned to TRA and TRB V and J templates and assembled into clonotypes. Expanded or contracted clonotypes were those called significant by both edgeR and NoisET, with noise models trained on biological replicates. For edgeR calls, the thresholds were a false discovery rate-adjusted p below 0.01 and a log2 fold-change of 1. PCA with hierarchical clustering of max-normalized trajectories of the 1000 most abundant clonotypes was used as exploratory dynamics analysis. The CD4 or CD8 phenotype of responding clones was assigned using the separately sequenced CD4+ and CD8+ repertoires. Clones were called with MiXCR by TCRdb after fastp trimmed the public reads at Q25, and only in-frame beta chains were retained. Rows matching on CDR3 protein sequence are summarized as one entry with the most common DNA and genes. The V and J calls come from TCRdb's annotation, not from the publication. The sample table lists approximately 150,000 distinct CDR3 sequences, roughly 15% of them with a count of one. Roughly 13% of the sample rests with the top ten.

In this chain, TRBV4-1 is recombined with TRBJ2-7; matching of 6 bases hints at TRBD1 as the D gene. The sequence was obtained from an adult woman who had mild COVID-19 (a few samples of this study predate the infection). The sample titles of this study are shuffled in the database, so cell type and time point are left out; the donor was told from shared clones. The source material was PBMCs or a T cell subset sorted from them (not recorded which). In nucleotide form, the sequence is TGCGCCAGCAGCCAAGAATCCAGGGGAGTTTACGAGCAGTACTTC. Its coded protein is CASSQESRGVYEQYF.